This T cell receptor (beta chain) was recovered during a study of cytomegalovirus exposure and HLA in healthy donors. Whole-study findings and limits: The authors listed 150 to 200 TCR beta chains as cytomegalovirus-associated.

Nominally healthy donors provided the samples, though records likely missed some immune exposures. Comment on this clone: Its specificity is unknown.

The PCR ran on 60 Vbeta and 13 Jbeta primers. Original analysis: Some 10 million of about 88 million unique TCR beta chains were shared, per a later count. Measured with immunoSEQ multiplex PCR; TCRdb has only the in-frame clones, and not every one. V, J and clone size reflect that table, while D and trimming were determined from the DNA. The table includes around 280,000 clones, over 85% detected once. The CDR3 consists of 14 residues. Germline V lookup: CDR1 MNHEY, CDR2 SVGAGI. V was trimmed by 7 bases and J by 2 bases, leaving 12 bases between them. The rearrangement joins TRBV6-5 to TRBJ2-1; possibly TRBD1 for D (6 bases). The sample was PBMCs. The receptor was derived from a woman aged 18-35 years in good health and CMV-seronegative. CDR3: CASTLDSTYNEQFF. CDR3 DNA sequence: TGTGCCAGCACCCTGGACAGCACCTACAATGAGCAGTTCTTC.